Given below is one T cell receptor (beta chain) in context. The germline V gene encodes CDR1 SGDLS and CDR2 YYNGEE. The V segment lost 0 bases and the J segment 7 bases; nucleotides outside the gene matches: 5. This CDR3 comprises 17 residues. These data originate in a study of somatic mutations in cytotoxic T cells in rheumatoid arthritis. The wider study: Certain V beta antibody-stained T-cell populations, V beta1+ cells sequenced for TCRB among them, were flow-sorted to nearly 100% purity.

Clones were read by immunoSEQ multiplex PCR, and TCRdb kept only the in-frame ones, dropping some. The sample lists more than 25,000 clones, more than 75% occurring once. Isolation of CD4+ and CD8+ cells used positive magnetic bead selection, with purity checked by flow cytometry. The sample was CD8+ T cells sorted from blood. The TCR originated in a man aged 45-60 years in good health. This chain uses TRBV9 with TRBJ2-1; 15 bases are shared with TRBD2. CDR3 nucleotide sequence: TGTGCCAGCAGCGTAGAGCCGGGACTAGCGGGAGGTAATGAGCAGTTCTTC. This codes for CASSVEPGLAGGNEQFF.